This T cell receptor (beta chain) derives from a study of pediatric ulcerative colitis. Study information: Several patients showed pancolitis and two showed left-sided colitis. Study-wide findings and caveats: In rectum, acute severe colitis had expanded clones and less diversity. Ulcerative colitis patients shared more blood-rectal clones than controls.

The method was immunoSEQ multiplex PCR; TCRdb's version includes in-frame clones alone and lacks a portion of them. The sample has approximately 40,000 clones; about three quarters are singletons. During colonoscopy, one to two rectal pinch biopsies were collected. With 4 bases removed from V and 3 bases from J, the gap between germline ends came to 11 bases. CDR1 SGHNT and CDR2 YYREEE come from the germline V gene (reference sequence). The CDR3 contains 13 residues. On this clone: Antigen: not known.

Sequencing was done on a sample of gut tissue. The clonotype originates from a boy aged 5 to 17 with moderate ulcerative colitis. The rearrangement links TRBV5-4 to TRBJ2-7, with a weak D call TRBD2 (7 bases). CDR3 nucleotides: TGTGCCAGCAGCAGGGGGGGCAACTACGAGCAGTACTTC. It specifies CASSRGGNYEQYF.